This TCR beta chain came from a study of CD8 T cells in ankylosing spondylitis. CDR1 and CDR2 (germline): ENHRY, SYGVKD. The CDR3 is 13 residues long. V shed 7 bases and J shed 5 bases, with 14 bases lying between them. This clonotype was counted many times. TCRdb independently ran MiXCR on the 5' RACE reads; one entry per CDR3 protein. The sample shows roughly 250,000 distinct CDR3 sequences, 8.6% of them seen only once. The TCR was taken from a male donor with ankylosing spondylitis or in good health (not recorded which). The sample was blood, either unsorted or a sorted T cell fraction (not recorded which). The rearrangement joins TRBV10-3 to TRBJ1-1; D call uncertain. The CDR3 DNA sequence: TGTGCCATCATGGTCGAGGGAAGTACTGAAGCTTTCTTT. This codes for CAIMVEGSTEAFF.